This TCR beta chain was sequenced for a study of cytomegalovirus exposure and HLA in healthy donors. Study findings and constraints: Highly shared sequence variants in one cluster were likely a sequencing artifact. After further analysis at a later stage, 16,951 TCR beta sequences were associated with HLA alleles at 0.05 false discovery rate.

Germline lookup yields CDR1 GTSNPN and CDR2 SVGIG (reference sequence). V dropped 1 base and J dropped 3 bases, with 13 bases sitting between them. This CDR3 comprises 15 residues. A remark on this clone: Its cognate antigen is unknown.

Primers: 60 Vbeta forward and 13 Jbeta reverse. Data came from immunoSEQ multiplex PCR; TCRdb stores just in-frame clones and leaves some out. The data hold over 150,000 clones, with over 75% observed a single time. Sequencing input: PBMCs. This clonotype originated in a man between 35 and 55 years old in good health and CMV-seronegative. This chain links TRBV30 with TRBJ1-5; D perhaps matches TRBD1 (5 bases). In DNA, the CDR3 is TGTGCCTGGAGTGCGGGACTCACCTCCAATCAGCCCCAGCATTTT. This codes for CAWSAGLTSNQPQHF.